The present T cell receptor beta chain was sequenced within a study of T cell clonality in common variable immunodeficiency. Study findings and constraints: Common variable immunodeficiency TCR beta sequences reportedly had fewer deletions and N-nucleotide insertions.

Sequenced by immunoSEQ multiplex PCR; TCRdb stores in-frame clones only, minus some. The sample offers about 42,000 clones and no singletons, the top ten holding 5% to 6.5%. Only a few counts were recorded for this clone. Its matching antigen is unknown. The read ends 3 residues before the CDR3 terminus; that terminus is restored from the germline J gene. V lost 1 base to trimming and J lost 7 bases, with 13 bases between them. CDR1 SGHVS and CDR2 FQNEAQ come from the germline V gene. The CDR3 sequence is 15 residues long. CVID subjects were 15 or so female and some 28 male, aged roughly 8 to 64. The genes are TRBV7-8 and TRBJ2-2; perhaps TRBD1 as D (5 bases). Sequencing was carried out using peripheral blood mononuclear cells. The receptor comes from a human donor with common variable immunodeficiency. The sequenced CDR3 bases are TGTGCCAGCAGCTTAGAAGGCAGGGTGAGCGGGGAG. Protein: CASSLEGRVSGE. The entire CDR3 protein is CASSLEGRVSGELFF.